The clone carrying this T cell receptor (beta chain) has only a few counts. This specimen belongs to a study of blood T cell repertoires in COVID-19. Profiling relied on immunoSEQ multiplex PCR, and the TCRdb table lists in-frame clones only, not all of them. The table has about 69,000 clones, just under 80% seen once. The sequenced sample was peripheral blood. This clonotype was obtained from a human donor in a cohort sampled during active COVID-19.

CDR3 residues: CASSIGRRDSNQPQHF. CDR3 coding DNA: TGTGCCAGTAGTATAGGCCGACGGGATAGCAATCAGCCCCAGCATTTT. The chain joins TRBV19 to TRBJ1-5; D gene uncertain. The V end lost 1 base, the J end lost 0 bases, and 10 bases lay between the germline ends. This CDR3 spans 16 amino acids. Germline V gene data show CDR1 as LNHDA and CDR2 as SQIVND (reference sequence).